Following are 7 T cell receptor beta chains from one sample sequenced in a study of shared clonotypes between healthy human individuals. This table comes from immunoSEQ multiplex PCR, and its TCRdb copy is limited to in-frame clones, with some not included. The data contain 2 million to 2.5 million clones, around 95% of them singletons. Sequencing was carried out using naive CD4+ T cells sorted from blood. Noted subset: CD45RA+ positively selected. The receptor source for this set is a man aged 18 to 30 in good health.

V is TRBV7-2 and J is TRBJ2-3, with D perhaps TRBD2 (6 bases). Trimming pared 1 base from V and 0 bases from J, leaving 11 bases between. The CDR3 runs 16 residues. CDR1 and CDR2 (germline): SGHTA, FQGNSA. The CDR3 nucleotides read TGTGCCAGCAGCTTAGTGGCAGGGACTAGCACAGATACGCAGTATTTT. The encoded protein is CASSLVAGTSTDTQYF.

As for this clone: The sample holds other DNA sequences that translate to the same CDR3. The gene calls are TRBV10-3 and TRBJ2-2; no reliable D call. Germline assignment: CDR1 ENHRY and CDR2 SYGVKD. V lost 4 bases, J lost 1 base, and 4 bases lay in between. The CDR3 has 13 residues. CDR3 residues: CAISAGNTGELFF. The CDR3 DNA is TGTGCCATCAGTGCAGGGAACACCGGGGAGCTGTTTTTT.

The V and J genes are TRBV5-1 and TRBJ2-5; no clear D. The CDR3 consists of 14 residues. V was cut by 0 bases and J by 1 base, with 7 bases left in between. CDR1 and CDR2 (germline): SGHRS, YFSETQ. DNA for the CDR3: TGCGCCAGCAGCTTGGCCAGGACCCAAGAGACCCAGTACTTC. Residues: CASSLARTQETQYF.

The chain recombines TRBV27 with TRBJ1-4, with TRBD1 matching 7 bases. The germline V gene has CDR1 MNHEY and CDR2 SMNVEV (reference sequence). This CDR3 is 14 amino acids long. Trimming took 4 bases from V and 8 from J; bases not matched to a gene: 7. CDR3 bases: TGTGCCAGCAGTTCCCGGGACAGTGACGAAAAACTGTTTTTT. Protein: CASSSRDSDEKLFF.

CDR3 DNA: TGTGCCAGCAGTCACTCTAGCGGGAGCACAGATACGCAGTATTTT. Translating gives CASSHSSGSTDTQYF. The chain carries TRBV7-9 and TRBJ2-3; TRBD2 agrees at 8 bases. The V gene end was trimmed by 6 bases and the J gene end by 0 bases; junction bases not matched to a gene: 5. This CDR3 contains 15 residues. In germline, CDR1 is SEHNR, CDR2 FQNEAQ (reference sequence).

A note on this clone: The same CDR3 can be traced to other DNA sequences in this sample. This rearrangement joins TRBV5-4 to TRBJ2-2; 7 bases line up with TRBD2. Trimming cost V 4 bases and J 1 base; bases outside gene matches: 1. Per germline, CDR1 SGHNT and CDR2 YYREEE (reference sequence). There are 14 residues in the CDR3. The CDR3 bases are TGTGCCAGCAGCCCGGGGGGGAACACCGGGGAGCTGTTTTTT. This sequence encodes CASSPGGNTGELFF.

The gene calls are TRBV5-1 and TRBJ1-1; tentatively, D is TRBD1 (6 bases). The germline V gene has CDR1 SGHRS and CDR2 YFSETQ. The CDR3 length is 15 residues. Trimming removed 1 base from V and 4 bases from J, with 14 bases in between. The DNA of the CDR3 is TGCGCCAGCAGCTTGTCAGGGGTGAGGGGCACTGAAGCTTTCTTT. Translation: CASSLSGVRGTEAFF.